This T cell receptor beta chain was retrieved from a study of cytomegalovirus exposure and HLA in healthy donors. Germline V gene lookup returns CDR1 SNHLY and CDR2 FYNNEI. The CDR3 has 14 residues. Germline trimming cut 4 bases from V and 1 base from J; bases unmatched to any gene: 4. As regards this clone: Its antigen is not known.

Amplification used 60 Vbeta primers and 13 Jbeta primers. Only in-frame clones appear in the TCRdb table, and some are missing; sequencing was by immunoSEQ multiplex PCR. The sample lists roughly 84,000 clones, about 60% occurring once. Study-level results: Productive status was seen about 90% or about 30% of the time for most TCR beta V segments in an earlier analysis. There were reportedly fewer N-insertions in an Asian-associated ancestry cluster than the roughly 670-donor mean, in a later analysis. Most TCRs appeared rarely, but some public TCRs recurred in many donors. Available immune exposure information was restricted to CMV serostatus only.

The receptor was isolated from a woman in her thirties or forties in good health and CMV-seropositive. The sample was PBMCs. This rearrangement joins TRBV2 to TRBJ2-7, with 7 bases that match TRBD2. CDR3 coding DNA: TGTGCCAGCAGTGGGACTAGGGGTTCCTACGAGCAGTACTTC. As protein: CASSGTRGSYEQYF.